The T cell receptor beta chain under discussion was sequenced for a study of blood T cell repertoires in COVID-19. Looking at the study overall: PBMCs, B-cell-depleted T cells, or T cells provided the cDNA or gDNA that made up the material.

This CDR3 region has 16 residues. V lost 2 bases, J lost 0 bases, and 3 bases stayed unmatched. CDR1 and CDR2 from the germline V gene are MNHNY and SVGAGI (reference sequence). Profiled with immunoSEQ multiplex PCR; TCRdb holds only in-frame clones, not every one. The sample carries tens of thousands of clones, almost 90% recorded once. The chain couples TRBV6-6 to TRBJ2-3; TRBD2 matches at 9 bases. This TCR was recovered from a woman in her sixties or seventies with active COVID-19. Input material: peripheral blood. The CDR3 region is CASSYGLAGSTDTQYF. CDR3 in DNA: TGTGCCAGCAGTTACGGGCTAGCGGGGAGCACAGATACGCAGTATTTT.